This is a list of T cell receptor beta chains from one sample in a study of identical twins. In TCRdb, the 5' RACE reads were re-called with MiXCR into one record per CDR3 protein. The sample shows over 600,000 distinct CDR3 sequences, around 20% of them seen only once. This sample was also put to use in a study of T cells expressing NK-cell markers.

Input material: PBMCs. The receptor source for this set is a woman under 30 in good health. Both conserved end residues are part of each CDR3. The order of the fields is V gene, J gene, clone size, CDR3 protein. Only part of the rows carry a size: once, few, many, or a class if the clone is expanded.

TRBV7-3	TRBJ2-3	few	CASSRGGVSTDTQYF
TRBV2	TRBJ1-6	many	CASSKDRNSPLHF
TRBV5-6	TRBJ2-5	few	CASSLEAGEETQYF
TRBV2	TRBJ2-3	.	CASSTILTGAWTDTQYF
TRBV4-2	TRBJ2-5	.	CASSQEAPETQYF
TRBV6-1	TRBJ2-1	.	CASSPQERRDEQFF
TRBV6-5	TRBJ1-2	.	CASSYRDRVPSGYTF
TRBV20-1	TRBJ2-5	few	CSARDIGGQTQYF
TRBV2	TRBJ1-1	few	CASRPPPMNTEAFF
TRBV7-9	TRBJ2-7	once	CASSLLGQASRYEQYF
TRBV12-3/TRBV12-4	TRBJ2-2	few	CASSFGRGHTGELFF
TRBV20-1	TRBJ2-3	few	CSAAPGGESDTQYF
TRBV29-1	TRBJ2-5	few	CSGMRVQEETQYF
TRBV6-5	TRBJ2-7	few	CASTQLLYEQYF
TRBV4-3	TRBJ2-1	few	CASSQDRSGRYNEQFF
TRBV7-3	TRBJ2-5	.	CASSFLAGAGGVQTQYF
TRBV7-2	TRBJ2-7	.	CASSFTSGTEQYF
TRBV29-1	TRBJ2-7	.	CSVLGGAYEQYF
TRBV12-3/TRBV12-4	TRBJ2-1	.	CASSPRDRSPNEQFF
TRBV25-1	TRBJ2-3	.	CASSELGTSRVSTDTQYF
TRBV7-2	TRBJ2-1	few	CASSPPGAHVEQFF
TRBV7-3	TRBJ1-1	.	CASSLNCVSEKNTEAFF